This TCR beta chain was identified in a study of blood T cell repertoires in COVID-19. The method was immunoSEQ multiplex PCR; TCRdb's version includes in-frame clones alone and lacks a portion of them. This sample yields 90,000 to 100,000 clones, of which roughly 90% are seen a single time; roughly 2.5% belongs to the top ten. This clone has more than one count but fewer than ten. Germline V gene sequence: CDR1 MNHEY, CDR2 SVGEGT. This CDR3 spans 16 amino acids. V lost 2 bases, J lost 7 bases, and 9 bases stayed unmatched. This chain joins TRBV6-2 or TRBV6-3 and TRBJ2-1; 9 bases are shared with TRBD2. The sample was peripheral blood. The TCR was taken from a man aged 50-59 years with COVID-19, enrolled during active disease. The CDR3 DNA reads TGTGCCAGCAGTTACGGTTTGCGGGGGGGCGGGAATGAGCAGTTCTTC. It encodes CASSYGLRGGGNEQFF.